This T cell receptor (beta chain) appears in the sequencing data of a study of T cell changes during pregnancy in multiple sclerosis. The repertoire was sequenced with immunoSEQ multiplex PCR; TCRdb's copy has only in-frame clones and lacks some. The data contain roughly 80,000 clones, around 93% of them singletons. The length of the CDR3 is 13 residues. The germline V gene encodes CDR1 GTSNPN and CDR2 SVGIG (reference sequence). V lost 4 bases and J 2 bases, leaving 12 bases between the germline ends. This chain links TRBV30 with TRBJ2-7; TRBD1 is a possible D gene (6 bases). The receptor comes from a female donor with multiple sclerosis, enrolled in a pregnancy study. Sequencing was performed on peripheral blood, taken in the first trimester of pregnancy. CDR3 DNA sequence: TGTGCCTGGAACCGGGACATCACCTACGAGCAGTACTTC. Protein sequence: CAWNRDITYEQYF.